This T cell receptor (beta chain) was recovered during a study of shared T cell receptors in the human thymus. The CDR3 consists of 16 residues. The germline CDR1 and CDR2 sequences are SQVTM and ANQGSEA. Trimming at V came to 0 bases and at J to 4 bases, leaving 4 bases not matched to a gene. Data came from immunoSEQ multiplex PCR; TCRdb stores just in-frame clones and leaves some out. The repertoire consists of just under 550,000 clones, with around three quarters occurring once and the leading ten covering 0.013%. This clone was counted only a few times. These records were also assigned to another study, of human thymus T cells. That investigation notes: Overlap was high between thymic repertoires from unrelated individuals, as reported in related research.

Material for sequencing was thymocytes. The clonotype originates from a boy younger than two with a congenital heart defect. V and J are TRBV29-1 and TRBJ2-1, with 12 nucleotides matching TRBD2. The CDR3 loop is CSVEDPLAGGYNEQFF. The CDR3 DNA sequence: TGCAGCGTTGAAGATCCCCTAGCGGGAGGGTACAATGAGCAGTTCTTC.